These 26 T cell receptor beta chains were all obtained from the same sample, sequenced in a study of CD8+ T cells in alopecia areata. Treatment: oral pan-JAK inhibitor, 5-10 mg twice daily. RNA extraction was followed by reverse transcription into cDNA, which acted as the sequencing template. Libraries were prepared by immunoSEQ multiplex PCR; TCRdb keeps only in-frame clonotypes and omits some of them. The sample shows about 210,000 clones, around two fifths of them seen only once. The source material was CD4+ T cells sorted from blood, sampled between weeks 30 and 35, from a patient treated with tofacitinib. The receptor source for this set is a human donor with alopecia areata.

This chain joins TRBV2 and TRBJ2-7; tentative D call: TRBD1 (6 bases). This CDR3 contains 12 residues. V lost 8 bases to trimming and J lost 0 bases, with 8 bases between them. CDR1 SNHLY and CDR2 FYNNEI come from the germline V gene. The CDR3 protein is CASQTGSYEQYF. The CDR3 nucleotides are TGTGCCAGCCAGACAGGCTCCTACGAGCAGTACTTC.

The V gene is TRBV5-1, the J gene TRBJ2-2; 8 bases are a match to TRBD2. V trimming: 1 base; J trimming: 5 bases; junction bases outside the gene matches: 4. Germline V CDR1 and CDR2: SGHRS, YFSETQ. There are 15 residues in the CDR3. The CDR3 nucleotides are TGCGCCAGCAGCTTGCCGGCTAGCGGGACCGGGGAGCTGTTTTTT. Its translation is CASSLPASGTGELFF.

The V and J genes are TRBV30 and TRBJ2-3; D gene ambiguous. Trimming cost V 0 bases and J 6 bases, with 13 bases left between them. This CDR3 has 14 residues. The V gene's germline CDR1 is GTSNPN and CDR2 SVGIG (reference sequence). CDR3 bases: TGTGCCTGGAGTGTTTTGGGCGGATTGGATACGCAGTATTTT. Amino acids: CAWSVLGGLDTQYF.

This clone was counted between two and nine times. Other DNA sequences in this sample translate to the same CDR3. This rearrangement joins TRBV7-8 to TRBJ2-7; D not resolved. The CDR3 has 12 residues. Germline loops: CDR1 SGHVS, CDR2 FQNEAQ. V lost 3 bases to trimming and J lost 1 base, with 4 bases between them. The CDR3 loop is CASSFGSYEQYF. CDR3 coding DNA: TGTGCCAGCAGCTTCGGTTCCTACGAGCAGTACTTC.

This chain uses TRBV6-5 with TRBJ2-2, with D hard to call. Germline-derived CDR1 and CDR2 are MNHEY and SVGAGI. V gave up 0 bases and J gave up 6 bases, with 14 bases separating them. There are 16 residues in the CDR3. This CDR3 reads CASSYSRGVSSGELFF. The DNA of the CDR3 is TGTGCCAGCAGTTACTCGCGTGGGGTTTCGTCCGGGGAGCTGTTTTTT.

CDR3 bases: TGTGCCAGTAGGCGGACTAGCGGGAGTGGAGCCTACGAGCAGTACTTC. This translates into CASRRTSGSGAYEQYF. The V gene is TRBV19, the J gene TRBJ2-7, with 13 bases fitting TRBD2. The trim removed 6 bases at V and 2 bases at J, leaving 7 bases unmatched. The CDR3 length is 16 residues. The germline CDR1 and CDR2 sequences are LNHDA and SQIVND (reference sequence).

V gene TRBV7-9 combines with J gene TRBJ1-1; TRBD1 agrees at 7 bases. Germline-derived CDR1 and CDR2 are SEHNR and FQNEAQ (reference sequence). V was pared by 1 base and J by 4 bases, with 9 bases of the junction left unmatched. This CDR3 has 16 residues. In nucleotides, the CDR3 is TGTGCCAGCAGCTTAGGGGGACAGCCGTTGGGCACTGAAGCTTTCTTT. Translating it yields CASSLGGQPLGTEAFF.

V and J are TRBV7-9 and TRBJ2-1; D unclear. The V gene's germline CDR1 is SEHNR and CDR2 FQNEAQ (reference sequence). V shed 5 bases and J shed 12 bases, with 17 bases lying between them. This CDR3 has 13 amino acids. The CDR3 sequence: CASSRLSSGGQFF. In DNA form, the CDR3 reads TGTGCCAGCAGCCGGCTCTCTAGTGGTGGGCAGTTCTTC. The whole variable domain, filled in from reference TRBV7-9 and TRBJ2-1, reads DTGVSQNPRHKITKRGQNVTFRCDPISEHNRLYWYRQTLGQGPEFLTYFQNEAQLEKSRLLSDRFSAERPKGSFSTLEIQRTEQGDSAMYLCASSRLSSGGQFFGPGTRLTVL.

This clone has more than one count but fewer than ten. CDR3 DNA sequence: TGCAGCGCAGACAAGGGGGGAGCGAGGGGCGAGCAGTACTTC. It codes for CSADKGGARGEQYF. V usage is TRBV29-1 and J usage is TRBJ2-7; D assignment may be TRBD1 or TRBD2 (6 bases each). The V and J ends lost 7 bases and 6 bases respectively, with 22 bases between them. CDR3 size: 14 residues. Per germline, CDR1 SQVTM and CDR2 ANQGSEA.

This clone was seen more than once but under ten times. The V gene is TRBV7-9, the J gene TRBJ1-4, with D uncertain. Trimming shortened V by 5 bases and J by 7 bases, and 8 bases separated the two germline ends. This CDR3 region has 12 residues. Per germline, CDR1 SEHNR and CDR2 FQNEAQ (reference sequence). The CDR3 loop is CASSRMGEKLFF. The CDR3 bases are TGTGCCAGCAGCCGCATGGGTGAAAAACTGTTTTTT.

The V and J genes are TRBV6-5 and TRBJ1-2, with 7 bases matching TRBD1. CDR1 and CDR2 (germline): MNHEY, SVGAGI. The trim removed 6 bases at V and 2 bases at J, leaving 3 bases unmatched. The CDR3 spans 13 residues. The chain's CDR3 is CASRTGQNYGYTF. The CDR3 DNA reads as TGTGCCAGCAGGACGGGACAGAACTATGGCTACACCTTC.

This clone showed up many times. Other DNA sequences in this sample translate to the same CDR3. V and J are TRBV18 and TRBJ1-5; 10 nucleotides match TRBD1. The ends lost 3 bases at V and 4 bases at J; junction bases unmatched: 0. The CDR3 totals 14 residues. Per the germline V gene, CDR1 is KGHSH and CDR2 is LQKENI. The chain's CDR3 is CASSPGQGNQPQHF. CDR3 DNA sequence: TGTGCCAGCTCACCGGGACAGGGGAATCAGCCCCAGCATTTT.

The rearrangement uses TRBV6-5 and TRBJ2-1; D gene uncertain. V lost 5 bases and J 14 bases, leaving 19 bases between the germline ends. Germline CDR1 is MNHEY and CDR2 is SVGAGI. The CDR3 spans 13 residues. The CDR3 coding sequence is TGTGCCAGCAGTGAACATACGGGTTGGTGGGAGTTCTTC. Translation: CASSEHTGWWEFF.

This clone was seen more than once but under ten times. This sequence joins TRBV29-1 and TRBJ2-1; possibly TRBD1 or TRBD2 for D (6 bases each). Trimming took 1 base from V and 9 from J, leaving 19 bases between them. The CDR3 totals 15 residues. From germline, CDR1 is SQVTM and CDR2 ANQGSEA. CDR3 protein: CSVEGQGRILGEQFF. CDR3 nucleotides: TGCAGCGTTGAAGGGCAGGGGAGGATCTTGGGTGAGCAGTTCTTC.

This clone was seen ten or more times. The rearrangement links TRBV29-1 to TRBJ1-1, with D unresolved. V lost 4 bases to trimming and J lost 2 bases, with 8 bases between them. Germline CDR1 is SQVTM and CDR2 is ANQGSEA. The CDR3 loop spans 12 amino acids. CDR3 loop: CSVVSSNTEAFF. CDR3 nucleotide sequence: TGCAGCGTTGTAAGCTCTAACACTGAAGCTTTCTTT.

The gene calls are TRBV4-1 and TRBJ1-6; D is undetermined. Deletions cut 4 bases from V and 6 bases from J, with 7 bases between. Germline V lookup: CDR1 MGHRA, CDR2 YSYEKL. This CDR3 has 13 residues. The CDR3 is CASSRWGNSPLHF. CDR3 DNA sequence: TGCGCCAGCAGCCGGTGGGGTAATTCACCCCTCCACTTT.

The CDR3 DNA reads as TGTGCCAGCAGCCAAAGGACTAGCGGGTCGCCTAGAAATGAGCAGTTCTTC. Protein product: CASSQRTSGSPRNEQFF. The chain links TRBV2 to TRBJ2-1; 11 bases are a match to TRBD2. The CDR3 covers 17 residues. Trimming took 6 bases from V and 7 from J; bases not matched to a gene: 14. The germline gives CDR1 SNHLY, CDR2 FYNNEI.

The genes are TRBV30 and TRBJ2-3, with 9 bases aligning to TRBD2. The CDR3 runs 14 residues. Germline loops: CDR1 GTSNPN, CDR2 SVGIG (reference sequence). Losses at the gene ends were 4 bases for V and 0 bases for J; bases not matched to a gene: 2. This chain's CDR3 is CAWTSGMSTDTQYF. CDR3 DNA sequence: TGTGCCTGGACTAGCGGGATGAGCACAGATACGCAGTATTTT.

J is TRBJ2-5 and V is TRBV4-2, with TRBD2 identical over 8 bases. The CDR3 is 18 amino acids. CDR1 and CDR2 from the germline V gene are LGHNA and YNFKEQ. Germline trimming cut 3 bases from V and 4 bases from J; bases unmatched to any gene: 16. The CDR3 sequence: CASSHAKRSGIYPETQYF. CDR3 nucleotide sequence: TGTGCCAGCAGCCACGCCAAGCGTAGCGGGATATATCCAGAGACCCAGTACTTC.

This chain links TRBV4-1 with TRBJ2-5, with D tentatively TRBD1 or TRBD2 (5 bases each). The V end was cut by 2 bases, the J end by 2 bases, with 12 bases between. Germline CDR1 and CDR2: MGHRA and YSYEKL. The CDR3 is 15 amino acids. The CDR3 here is CASSQSPGRQETQYF. The CDR3, as DNA: TGCGCCAGCAGCCAAAGCCCGGGACGGCAAGAGACCCAGTACTTC.

The chain recombines TRBV18 with TRBJ2-7, with TRBD1 matching over 7 bases. V gave up 1 base and J gave up 5 bases; unmatched junction bases: 2. The CDR3 is 13 amino acids. Germline V gene sequence: CDR1 KGHSH, CDR2 LQKENI. The DNA of the CDR3 is TGTGCCAGCTCACCACGTACAGGGGACGAGCAGTACTTC. Protein sequence: CASSPRTGDEQYF.

The J gene is TRBJ2-1, the V gene TRBV4-1; D not certain. Germline loops: CDR1 MGHRA, CDR2 YSYEKL. CDR3 size: 17 residues. The V end lost 4 bases, the J end lost 2 bases, and 18 bases lay between the germline ends. The CDR3 DNA reads as TGCGCCAGCAGCCTAATCCTTAGCTTACCTCCCTACAATGAGCAGTTCTTC. It specifies CASSLILSLPPYNEQFF.

This clone was detected a few times. This sequence joins TRBV6-6 and TRBJ2-1, with D perhaps TRBD2 (6 bases). Germline CDR1 reads MNHNY; CDR2 reads SVGAGI (reference sequence). The CDR3 runs 12 residues. V was shortened by 8 bases and J by 6 bases, with 11 bases between the two germline ends. CDR3 coding DNA: TGTGCCAGCGGGTCGCGGGGCAATGAGCAGTTCTTC. Its translation: CASGSRGNEQFF.

The chain combines TRBV9 with TRBJ2-1; possibly TRBD1 for D (6 bases). This CDR3 comprises 13 residues. Germline CDR1 is SGDLS and CDR2 is YYNGEE. Trimming shortened V by 2 bases and J by 7 bases, and 10 bases separated the two germline ends. The CDR3 loop reads CASSVYRENEQFF. The CDR3 DNA reads TGTGCCAGCAGCGTCTACAGGGAAAATGAGCAGTTCTTC.

This clone was counted between two and nine times. This chain links TRBV29-1 with TRBJ1-1; D call uncertain. V dropped 4 bases and J dropped 1 base, with 10 bases sitting between them. The CDR3 length is 13 residues. Germline values: CDR1 SQVTM, CDR2 ANQGSEA. For the CDR3, the DNA is TGCAGCGTTGGAAAATGGGAGAACACTGAAGCTTTCTTT. Amino acid sequence: CSVGKWENTEAFF. Full variable domain (outside the CDR3, taken from reference TRBV29-1 and TRBJ1-1): SAVISQKPSRDICQRGTSLTIQCQVDSQVTMMFWYRQQPGQSLTLIATANQGSEATYESGFVIDKFPISRPNLTFSTLTVSNMSPEDSSIYLCSVGKWENTEAFFGQGTRLTVV.

V and J are TRBV30 and TRBJ2-7; TRBD2 aligns across 12 bases. CDR3 size: 15 residues. Germline V gives CDR1 GTSNPN, CDR2 SVGIG (reference sequence). Trimming at V came to 5 bases and at J to 4 bases, leaving 9 bases not matched to a gene. The chain's CDR3 is CAWEAAGTSGYEQYF. Written as DNA, the CDR3 is TGTGCCTGGGAGGCGGCCGGGACTAGCGGGTACGAGCAGTACTTC.